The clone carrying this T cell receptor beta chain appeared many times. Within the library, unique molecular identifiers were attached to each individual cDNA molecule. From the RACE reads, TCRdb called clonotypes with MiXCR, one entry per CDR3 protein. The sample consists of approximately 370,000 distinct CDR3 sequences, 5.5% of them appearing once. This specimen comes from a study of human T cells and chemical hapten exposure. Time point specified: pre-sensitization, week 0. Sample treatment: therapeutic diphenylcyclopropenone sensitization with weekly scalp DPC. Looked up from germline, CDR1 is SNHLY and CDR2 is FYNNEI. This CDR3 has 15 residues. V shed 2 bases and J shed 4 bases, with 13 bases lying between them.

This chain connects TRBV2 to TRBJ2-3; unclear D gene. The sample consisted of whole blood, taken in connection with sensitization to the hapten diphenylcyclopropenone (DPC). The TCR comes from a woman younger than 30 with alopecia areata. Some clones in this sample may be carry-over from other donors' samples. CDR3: CASSEWRSRADTQYF. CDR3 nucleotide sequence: TGTGCCAGCAGTGAATGGCGATCTAGAGCAGATACGCAGTATTTT.